The 7 T cell receptor beta chains given below trace back to one sample, sequenced in a study of blood T cell repertoires in COVID-19. Using immunoSEQ multiplex PCR, the repertoire was profiled, and TCRdb retains in-frame clones only, with some absent. The table includes 380,000 or so clones, approximately 88% detected once. The sample taken for sequencing was PBMCs or T cells enriched from blood (not recorded which). The source of these receptors is a woman aged 40 to 50 with acute COVID-19.

J is TRBJ1-4 and V is TRBV27, with unresolved D. CDR3 length: 15 amino acids. Looked up from germline, CDR1 is MNHEY and CDR2 is SMNVEV (reference sequence). The V and J ends lost 3 bases and 4 bases respectively, with 12 bases between them. Written as DNA, the CDR3 is TGTGCCAGCAGTTTGGCTCGTCGGGGTAATGAAAAACTGTTTTTT. The encoded protein is CASSLARRGNEKLFF.

Concerning this clone: The same CDR3 can be traced to other DNA sequences in this sample. The rearrangement uses TRBV18 and TRBJ1-4, with 8 bases aligning to TRBD1. The CDR3 extends over 14 amino acids. Germline V gives CDR1 KGHSH, CDR2 LQKENI. V gave up 3 bases and J gave up 4 bases; unmatched junction bases: 1. CDR3 loop: CASSPGQGNEKLFF. CDR3 bases: TGTGCCAGCTCACCTGGACAGGGTAATGAAAAACTGTTTTTT.

V usage is TRBV11-3 and J usage is TRBJ2-2, with 8 bases matching TRBD2. This CDR3 contains 16 residues. From germline, CDR1 is SGHNT and CDR2 YENEEA. The ends lost 0 bases at V and 6 bases at J; junction bases unmatched: 6. CDR3 residues: CASSLDSRGVAGELFF. In DNA, the CDR3 is TGTGCCAGCAGCTTAGATTCGCGGGGGGTCGCCGGGGAGCTGTTTTTT.

V is TRBV6-5 and J is TRBJ1-5, with D possibly TRBD1 on 6 matching bases. Trimming took off 9 bases at V and 2 bases at J, with 14 bases between the two ends. This CDR3 has 14 residues. In germline, CDR1 is MNHEY, CDR2 SVGAGI. The CDR3 spells CASTNRAGNQPQHF. CDR3 bases: TGTGCCAGTACAAACAGGGCGGGCAATCAGCCCCAGCATTTT.

This chain connects TRBV10-3 to TRBJ2-6; D is uncertain. Germline V lookup: CDR1 ENHRY, CDR2 SYGVKD. The CDR3 consists of 15 residues. V lost 4 bases and J lost 0, with 7 bases in between. The CDR3 sequence: CAISGRSSGANVLTF. The DNA for the CDR3 is TGTGCCATCAGTGGGCGGAGCTCTGGGGCCAACGTCCTGACTTTC.

The chain has TRBV10-2 and TRBJ2-3; a weak D match, TRBD2 (7 bases). Trimming shortened V by 2 bases and J by 5 bases, and 17 bases separated the two germline ends. The germline V gene has CDR1 WSHSY and CDR2 SAAADI. The CDR3 spans 16 residues. The chain's CDR3 is CASSEVGGADLDTQYF. CDR3 nucleotide sequence: TGCGCCAGCAGTGAGGTGGGGGGGGCCGATTTAGATACGCAGTATTTT.

This clone turned up a few times. The chain is built from TRBV20-1 and TRBJ2-7, with 9 bases fitting TRBD1. This CDR3 has 11 amino acids. Germline V gene sequence: CDR1 DFQATT, CDR2 SNEGSKA (reference sequence). CDR3 in amino acids: CRVDRGREQYF. The CDR3 bases are TGCAGGGTGGACAGGGGCCGCGAGCAGTACTTC.